This T cell receptor (beta chain) was observed in a study of cytomegalovirus exposure and HLA in healthy donors. Regarding the study as a whole: Sequencing likely produced, as an artifact, a cluster of highly shared sequence variants. In an earlier analysis, productive rearrangement rates for most beta V segments clustered near 87% or 30%.

The CDR3 is 16 amino acids. Unmatched junction bases numbered 8, after V lost 4 bases and J lost 8 bases. Germline assignment: CDR1 SGHRS and CDR2 YFSETQ. As regards this clone: No antigen is known for it.

Whereas donors were nominally healthy upon sampling, unrecorded immune exposures were probable. PCR primers comprised 60 Vbeta and 13 Jbeta primers. The assay was immunoSEQ multiplex PCR, and TCRdb's table has in-frame clones only and misses some. The data show roughly 170,000 clones, approximately 78% seen once. This clonotype originated in a woman between 18 and 29 years old in good health and CMV-seronegative. What was sequenced was PBMCs. The gene calls are TRBV5-1 and TRBJ2-1, with 14 positions matching TRBD2. The CDR3 nucleotides are TGCGCCAGCAGCGCGAGACCGGGACTAGCGGGAGATGAGCAGTTCTTC. Translated: CASSARPGLAGDEQFF. Supplemented by reference TRBV5-1 and TRBJ2-1, the full variable domain reads KAGVTQTPRYLIKTRGQQVTLSCSPISGHRSVSWYQQTPGQGLQFLFEYFSETQRNKGNFPGRFSGRQFSNSRSEMNVSTLELGDSALYLCASSARPGLAGDEQFFGPGTRLTVL.